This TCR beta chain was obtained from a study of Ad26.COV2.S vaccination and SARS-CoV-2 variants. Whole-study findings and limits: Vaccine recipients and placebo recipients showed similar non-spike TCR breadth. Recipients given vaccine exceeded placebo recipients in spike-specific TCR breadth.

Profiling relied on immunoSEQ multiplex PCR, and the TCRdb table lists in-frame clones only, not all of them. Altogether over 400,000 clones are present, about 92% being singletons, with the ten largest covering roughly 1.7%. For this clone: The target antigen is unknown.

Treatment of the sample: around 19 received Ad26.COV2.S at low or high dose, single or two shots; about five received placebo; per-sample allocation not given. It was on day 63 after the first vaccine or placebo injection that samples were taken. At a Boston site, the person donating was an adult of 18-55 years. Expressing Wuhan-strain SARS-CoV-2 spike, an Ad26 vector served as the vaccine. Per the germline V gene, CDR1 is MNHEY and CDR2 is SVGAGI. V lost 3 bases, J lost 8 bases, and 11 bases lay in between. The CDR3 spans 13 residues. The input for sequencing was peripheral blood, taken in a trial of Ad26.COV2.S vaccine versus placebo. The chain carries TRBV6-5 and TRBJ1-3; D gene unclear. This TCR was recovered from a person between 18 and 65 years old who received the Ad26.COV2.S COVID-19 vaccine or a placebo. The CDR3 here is CASSYGFGDTIYF. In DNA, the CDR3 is TGTGCCAGCAGTTATGGGTTCGGCGACACCATATATTTT.